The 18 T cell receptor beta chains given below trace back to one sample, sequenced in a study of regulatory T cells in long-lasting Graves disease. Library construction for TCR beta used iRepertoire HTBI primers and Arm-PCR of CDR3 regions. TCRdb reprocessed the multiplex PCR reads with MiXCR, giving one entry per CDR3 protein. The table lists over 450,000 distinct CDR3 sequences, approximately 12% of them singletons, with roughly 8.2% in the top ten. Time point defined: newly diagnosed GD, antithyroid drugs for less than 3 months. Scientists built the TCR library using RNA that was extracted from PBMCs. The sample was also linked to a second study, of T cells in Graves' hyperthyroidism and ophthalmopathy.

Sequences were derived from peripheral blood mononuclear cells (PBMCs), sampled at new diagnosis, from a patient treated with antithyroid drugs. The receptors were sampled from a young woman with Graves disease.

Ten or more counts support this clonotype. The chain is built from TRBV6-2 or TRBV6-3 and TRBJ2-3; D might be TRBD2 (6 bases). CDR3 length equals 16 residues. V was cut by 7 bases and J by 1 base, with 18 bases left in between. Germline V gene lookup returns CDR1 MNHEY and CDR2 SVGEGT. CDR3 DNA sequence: TGTGCCAGCACTCCGTGGGGCGCTAGCGGCACAGATACGCAGTATTTT. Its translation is CASTPWGASGTDTQYF.

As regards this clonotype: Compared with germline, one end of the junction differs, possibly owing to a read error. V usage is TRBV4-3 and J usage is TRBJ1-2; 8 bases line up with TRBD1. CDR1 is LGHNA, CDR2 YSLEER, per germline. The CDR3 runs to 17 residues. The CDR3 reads CASSQGWGQEEDYGYTF. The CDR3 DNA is TGTGCCAGCAGCCAAGGATGGGGACAGGAAGAAGACTATGGCTACACCTTC.

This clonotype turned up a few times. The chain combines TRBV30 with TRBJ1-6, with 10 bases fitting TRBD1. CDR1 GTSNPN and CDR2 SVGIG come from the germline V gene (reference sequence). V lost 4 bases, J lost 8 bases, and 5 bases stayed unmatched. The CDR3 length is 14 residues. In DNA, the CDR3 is TGTGCCTGGATCCGGACAGGGGGTTATTCACCCCTCCACTTT. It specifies CAWIRTGGYSPLHF.

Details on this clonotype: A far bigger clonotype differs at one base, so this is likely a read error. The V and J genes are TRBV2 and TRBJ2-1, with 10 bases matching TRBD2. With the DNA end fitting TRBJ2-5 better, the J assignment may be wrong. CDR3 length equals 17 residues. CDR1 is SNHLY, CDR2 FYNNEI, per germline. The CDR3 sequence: CASSEPSGRIRRETQYF. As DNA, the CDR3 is TGTGCCAGCAGTGAGCCTAGCGGGAGAATCCGGAGGGAGACCCAGTACTTC.

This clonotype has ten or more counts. CDR3 DNA: TGTGCCAGCAGTTTAGGGTGGGAAAACACTGAAGCTTTCTTT. Encoded protein: CASSLGWENTEAFF. The V call is TRBV12-3 or TRBV12-4, the J call TRBJ1-1, with D hard to call. Deletions cut 1 base from V and 2 bases from J, with 8 bases between. The CDR3 is 14 amino acids.

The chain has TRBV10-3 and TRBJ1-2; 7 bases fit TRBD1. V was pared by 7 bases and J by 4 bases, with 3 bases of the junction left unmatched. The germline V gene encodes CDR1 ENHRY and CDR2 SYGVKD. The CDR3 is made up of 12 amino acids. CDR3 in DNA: TGTGCCATCACTAGGGACAGCTATGGCTACACCTTC. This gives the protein CAITRDSYGYTF.

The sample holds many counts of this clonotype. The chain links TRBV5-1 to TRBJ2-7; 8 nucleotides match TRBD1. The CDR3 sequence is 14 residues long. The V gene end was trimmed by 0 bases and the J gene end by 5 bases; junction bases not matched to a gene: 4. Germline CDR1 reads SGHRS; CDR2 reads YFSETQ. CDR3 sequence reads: CASSLVGRGHEQYF. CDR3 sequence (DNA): TGCGCCAGCAGCTTGGTGGGCAGGGGGCACGAGCAGTACTTC.

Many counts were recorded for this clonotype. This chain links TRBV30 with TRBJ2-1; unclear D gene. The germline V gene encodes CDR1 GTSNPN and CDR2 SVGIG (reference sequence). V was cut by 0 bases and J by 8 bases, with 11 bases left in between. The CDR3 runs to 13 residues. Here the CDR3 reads CAWSVLSEYEQFF. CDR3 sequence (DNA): TGTGCCTGGAGTGTACTTAGTGAATATGAGCAGTTCTTC.

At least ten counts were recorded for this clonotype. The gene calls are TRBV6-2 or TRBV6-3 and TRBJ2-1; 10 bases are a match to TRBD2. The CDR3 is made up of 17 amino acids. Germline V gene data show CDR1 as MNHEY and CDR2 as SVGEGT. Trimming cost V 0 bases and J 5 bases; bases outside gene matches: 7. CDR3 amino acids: CASSYSPSGRANNEQFF. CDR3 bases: TGTGCCAGCAGTTACTCCCCCAGCGGGAGGGCTAACAATGAGCAGTTCTTC.

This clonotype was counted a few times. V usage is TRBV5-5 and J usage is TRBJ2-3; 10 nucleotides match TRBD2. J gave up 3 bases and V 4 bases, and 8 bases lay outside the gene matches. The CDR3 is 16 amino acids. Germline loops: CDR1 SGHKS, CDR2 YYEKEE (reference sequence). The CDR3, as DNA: TGTGCCAGCAGCCCACCCCTAGCGGGAGTGACAGATACGCAGTATTTT. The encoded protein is CASSPPLAGVTDTQYF. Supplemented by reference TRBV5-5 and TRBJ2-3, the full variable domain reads DAGVTQSPTHLIKTRGQQVTLRCSPISGHKSVSWYQQVLGQGPQFIFQYYEKEERGRGNFPDRFSARQFPNYSSELNVNALLLGDSALYLCASSPPLAGVTDTQYFGPGTRLTVL.

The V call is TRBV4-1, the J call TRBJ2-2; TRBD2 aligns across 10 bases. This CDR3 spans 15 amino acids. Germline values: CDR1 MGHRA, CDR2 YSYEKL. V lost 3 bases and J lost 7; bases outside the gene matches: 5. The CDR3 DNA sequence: TGCGCCAGCAGCCACAGCGGGAGGGCCAGCGGGGAGCTGTTTTTT. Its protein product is CASSHSGRASGELFF.

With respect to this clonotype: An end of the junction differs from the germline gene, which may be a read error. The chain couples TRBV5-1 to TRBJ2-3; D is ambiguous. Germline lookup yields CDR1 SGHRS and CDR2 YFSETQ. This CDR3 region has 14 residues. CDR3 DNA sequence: TGCGCCGGCAGCTTGTGGGATCGCACAGATACGCAGTATTTT. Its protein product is CAGSLWDRTDTQYF. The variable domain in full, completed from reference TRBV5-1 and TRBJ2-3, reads KAGVTQTPRYLIKTRGQQVTLSCSPISGHRSVSWYQQTPGQGLQFLFEYFSETQRNKGNFPGRFSGRQFSNSRSEMNVSTLELGDSALYLCAGSLWDRTDTQYFGPGTRLTVL.

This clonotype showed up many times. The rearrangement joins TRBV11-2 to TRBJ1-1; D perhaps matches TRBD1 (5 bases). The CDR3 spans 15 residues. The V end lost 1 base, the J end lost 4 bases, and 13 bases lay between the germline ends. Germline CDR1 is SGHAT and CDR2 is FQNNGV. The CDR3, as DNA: TGTGCCAGCAGCTTAGTTGTATCAGGGAGCACTGAAGCTTTCTTT. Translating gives CASSLVVSGSTEAFF.

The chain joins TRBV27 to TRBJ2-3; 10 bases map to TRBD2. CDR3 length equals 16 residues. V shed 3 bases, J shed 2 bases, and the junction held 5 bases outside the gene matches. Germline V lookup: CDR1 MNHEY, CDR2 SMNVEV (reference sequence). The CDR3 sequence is CASSLLLAGATDTQYF. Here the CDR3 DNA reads TGTGCCAGCAGTTTGCTGCTAGCGGGGGCCACAGATACGCAGTATTTT.

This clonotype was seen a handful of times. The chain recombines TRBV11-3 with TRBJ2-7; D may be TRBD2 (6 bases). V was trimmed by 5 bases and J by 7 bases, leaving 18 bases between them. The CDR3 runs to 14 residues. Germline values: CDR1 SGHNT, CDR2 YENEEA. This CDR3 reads CASSPGGRDWEQYF. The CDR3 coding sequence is TGTGCCAGCAGCCCCGGGGGACGGGATTGGGAGCAGTACTTC.

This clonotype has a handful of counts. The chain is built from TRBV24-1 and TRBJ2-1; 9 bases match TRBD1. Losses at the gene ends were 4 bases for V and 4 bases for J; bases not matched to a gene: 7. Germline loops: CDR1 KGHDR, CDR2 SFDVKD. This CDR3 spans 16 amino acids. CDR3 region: CATSESGTGSYNEQFF. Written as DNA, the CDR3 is TGTGCCACCAGTGAGTCCGGGACAGGGAGTTACAATGAGCAGTTCTTC.

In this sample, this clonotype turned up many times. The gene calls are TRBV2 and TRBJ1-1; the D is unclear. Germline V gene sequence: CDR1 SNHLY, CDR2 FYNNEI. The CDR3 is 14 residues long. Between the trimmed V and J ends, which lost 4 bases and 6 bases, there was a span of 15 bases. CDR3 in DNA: TGTGCCAGCAGTGGAGGTGGAGGGAGGGCTGAAGCTTTCTTT. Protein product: CASSGGGGRAEAFF.

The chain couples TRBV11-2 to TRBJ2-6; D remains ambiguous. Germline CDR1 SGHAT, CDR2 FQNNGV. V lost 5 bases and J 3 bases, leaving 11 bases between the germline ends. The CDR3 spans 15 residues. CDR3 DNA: TGTGCCAGCAGCCTGGGAAGATTTGGGGCCAACGTCCTGACTTTC. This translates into CASSLGRFGANVLTF. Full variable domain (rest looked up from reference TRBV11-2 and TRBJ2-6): EAGVAQSPRYKIIEKRQSVAFWCNPISGHATLYWYQQILGQGPKLLIQFQNNGVVDDSQLPKDRFSAERLKGVDSTLKIQPAKLEDSAVYLCASSLGRFGANVLTFGAGSRLTVL.